This TCR beta chain was recovered during a study of blood T cells in healthy people across ages. Findings and limits, study-wide: Naive T cell percentage showed a strong correlation with the diversity of TCR beta.

In this sample, this clonotype turned up a few times. Its antigen remains unknown. The CDR3 consists of 13 residues. Trimming took off 2 bases at V and 7 bases at J, with 9 bases between the two ends. Germline CDR1 reads SGHTA; CDR2 reads FQGNSA. Primers used in a second PCR of roughly 6 to 12 cycles were a sample-barcoded 5' primer and a J-beta primer mix. Via MiXCR, TCRdb re-called the 5' RACE reads, giving one row per CDR3 protein. Among over 1.5 million distinct CDR3 sequences listed, roughly 49% were seen once. The sequencing sample was made of blood. The rearrangement links TRBV7-2 to TRBJ1-5, with TRBD1 as a possible D gene (5 bases). The sequence was collected from a woman in her thirties or forties in good health. DNA of the CDR3: TGTGCCAGCAGCTTAACATGGGACCAGCCCCAGCATTTT. It codes for CASSLTWDQPQHF.